In this sample, the clone carrying this TCR beta chain turned up a few times. Its antigen is undetermined. Time point meaning: newly diagnosed GD, antithyroid drugs for less than 3 months. Extracted RNA from PBMCs served as the source of the TCR library. This sample is part of a study of regulatory T cells in long-lasting Graves disease. Findings and caveats of the study: Persistent disease exhibited a predilection for TRBV28, TRBJ1-2 and TRBJ2-5.

The V end lost 2 bases, the J end lost 3 bases, and 16 bases lay between the germline ends. Germline V gene data show CDR1 as SNHLY and CDR2 as FYNNEI. The CDR3 has 16 residues. Building of the TCR beta libraries involved iRepertoire HTBI primers and Arm-PCR of CDR3 regions. From the multiplex PCR reads, TCRdb called clonotypes with MiXCR, one entry per CDR3 protein. This sample yields 420,000 or so distinct CDR3 sequences, of which around 17% are seen a single time; less than 30% belongs to the top ten. These records were also assigned to another study, of T cells in Graves' hyperthyroidism and ophthalmopathy. That work states: Stable Graves' hyperthyroidism denoted no ophthalmopathy progression over 18 months. The hyperthyroidism was newly diagnosed and had lasted under 2 months; the patients were aged 18 to 65.

The rearrangement links TRBV2 to TRBJ1-2; maybe TRBD1 (6 bases). Sequenced here: peripheral blood mononuclear cells (PBMCs), sampled at new diagnosis, from a patient treated with antithyroid drugs. The clonotype originates from a woman aged 18-29 years with Graves disease. CDR3 loop: CASSESEDRRDYGYTF. CDR3 sequence (DNA): TGTGCCAGCAGTGAAAGTGAAGACAGGAGAGACTATGGCTACACCTTC.